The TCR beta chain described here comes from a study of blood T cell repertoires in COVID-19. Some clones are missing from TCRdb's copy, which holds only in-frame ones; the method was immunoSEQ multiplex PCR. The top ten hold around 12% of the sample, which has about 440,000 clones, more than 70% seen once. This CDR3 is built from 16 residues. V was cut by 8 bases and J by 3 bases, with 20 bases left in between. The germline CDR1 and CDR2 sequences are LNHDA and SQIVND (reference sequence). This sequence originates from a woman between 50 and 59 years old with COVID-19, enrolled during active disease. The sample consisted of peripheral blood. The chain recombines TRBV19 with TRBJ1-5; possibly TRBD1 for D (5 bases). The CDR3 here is CASGPLGGANNQPQHF. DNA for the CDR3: TGTGCCAGTGGTCCCCTGGGGGGAGCCAACAATCAGCCCCAGCATTTT.